This passage covers 30 T cell receptor beta chains from one sample sequenced in a study of radiotherapy plus CTLA-4 blockade in lung cancer. Libraries were prepared by immunoSEQ multiplex PCR; TCRdb keeps only in-frame clonotypes and omits some of them. The repertoire includes 60,000 to 70,000 clones, around 80% of them detected once, and 8.5% to 10% sits in the top ten. Specimen: peripheral blood, collected from a patient treated with radiotherapy plus ipilimumab. Receptors originate from a human donor with non-small cell lung cancer who had a complete response to radiotherapy plus ipilimumab.

The gene calls are TRBV11-3 and TRBJ2-1, with unresolved D. Germline CDR1 SGHNT, CDR2 YENEEA. The CDR3 has 11 residues. V gave up 7 bases and J gave up 6 bases, with 7 bases separating them. The CDR3 sequence: CASTRGNEQFF. The CDR3 bases are TGTGCCAGCACGCGAGGCAATGAGCAGTTCTTC.

Concerning this clone: A far larger clone differs by one base, so this is likely a read error. The same CDR3 is also encoded by other DNA sequences in this sample. The CDR3 here is CASSPPGHSYNEQFF. CDR3 DNA: TGTGCCAGCTCACCACCCGGACACTCCTACAATGAGCAGTTCTTC. The V call is TRBV18, the J call TRBJ2-1; a weak D match, TRBD1 (5 bases). CDR3 length: 15 amino acids. Per the germline V gene, CDR1 is KGHSH and CDR2 is LQKENI. Between the trimmed V and J ends, which lost 0 bases and 0 bases, there was a span of 6 bases. The full variable domain, its missing parts supplied by reference TRBV18 and TRBJ2-1, is NAGVMQNPRHLVRRRGQEARLRCSPMKGHSHVYWYRQLPEEGLKFMVYLQKENIIDESGMPKERFSAEFPKEGPSILRIQQVVRGDSAAYFCASSPPGHSYNEQFFGPGTRLTVL.

V is TRBV6-1 and J is TRBJ2-7; tentative D call: TRBD1 (5 bases). The CDR3 runs 13 residues. Per the germline V gene, CDR1 is MNHNS and CDR2 is SASEGT. V was trimmed by 6 bases and J by 7 bases, leaving 16 bases between them. The CDR3 here is CASSNGAKGEQYF. For the CDR3, the DNA is TGTGCCAGCAGCAATGGGGCGAAGGGGGAGCAGTACTTC.

V usage is TRBV2 and J usage is TRBJ2-7; no reliable D call. In germline, CDR1 is SNHLY, CDR2 FYNNEI. V dropped 8 bases and J dropped 3 bases, with 8 bases sitting between them. This CDR3 is built from 11 residues. The CDR3 DNA is TGTGCCAGCGATCGGAACTACGAGCAGTACGTC. It codes for CASDRNYEQYV.

This clone was seen just once. The chain joins TRBV19 to TRBJ1-1, with D possibly TRBD1 on 5 matching bases. CDR1 is LNHDA, CDR2 SQIVND, per germline (reference sequence). V was pared by 5 bases and J by 2 bases, with 12 bases between. This CDR3 comprises 14 residues. This CDR3 reads CASSFRAGNTEAFF. The CDR3 nucleotides read TGTGCCAGTAGTTTCAGGGCAGGAAACACTGAAGCTTTCTTT. The whole variable domain, filled in from reference TRBV19 and TRBJ1-1, reads DGGITQSPKYLFRKEGQNVTLSCEQNLNHDAMYWYRQDPGQGLRLIYYSQIVNDFQKGDIAEGYSVSREKKESFPLTVTSAQKNPTAFYLCASSFRAGNTEAFFGQGTRLTVV.

The CDR3 DNA sequence: TGTGCCAGCAGCTTAGCAACCGGGACTAGCGGGAGTCAGCGGTTCTTC. Its protein is CASSLATGTSGSQRFF. The chain uses TRBV7-9 and TRBJ2-1; 14 nucleotides agree with TRBD2. The CDR3 has 16 amino acids. The germline V gene has CDR1 SEHNR and CDR2 FQNEAQ (reference sequence). Trimming cost V 0 bases and J 15 bases; bases outside gene matches: 10.

The genes are TRBV19 and TRBJ2-7; the D gene is possibly TRBD2 (6 bases). CDR1 LNHDA and CDR2 SQIVND come from the germline V gene (reference sequence). The CDR3 spans 14 residues. The V and J ends lost 4 bases and 1 base respectively, with 11 bases between them. The CDR3 reads CASSKRVDSYEQYF. The CDR3 coding sequence is TGTGCCAGTAGTAAGCGGGTGGATTCCTACGAGCAGTACTTC.

The chain is built from TRBV5-4 and TRBJ1-1, with 7 bases identical to TRBD1. V lost 4 bases and J lost 0; bases outside the gene matches: 9. The CDR3 loop spans 16 amino acids. CDR1 SGHNT and CDR2 YYREEE come from the germline V gene (reference sequence). For the CDR3, the DNA is TGTGCCAGCAGCCCCGGGACAGAATCTATGAACACTGAAGCTTTCTTT. It codes for CASSPGTESMNTEAFF.

This chain joins TRBV11-3 and TRBJ2-5; 8 bases align to TRBD2. Trimming cost V 3 bases and J 5 bases; bases outside gene matches: 5. This CDR3 spans 14 amino acids. The germline V gene has CDR1 SGHNT and CDR2 YENEEA. Written as DNA, the CDR3 is TGTGCCAGCAGCTTTGGACTAGCAGTGGAGACCCAGTACTTC. It translates to CASSFGLAVETQYF.

The V and J genes are TRBV10-1 and TRBJ2-2; D possibly matches TRBD1 or TRBD2 (5 bases each). Trimming removed 6 bases from V and 8 bases from J, with 16 bases in between. Germline V lookup: CDR1 WNHNN, CDR2 SYGVQD (reference sequence). The CDR3 covers 14 residues. CDR3 region: CASRPGTEQGELFF. For the CDR3, the DNA is TGCGCCAGCAGGCCCGGGACGGAGCAGGGGGAGCTGTTTTTT.

This sequence joins TRBV19 and TRBJ2-1; 14 positions match TRBD2. The ends lost 6 bases at V and 3 bases at J; junction bases unmatched: 4. Germline V gene sequence: CDR1 LNHDA, CDR2 SQIVND (reference sequence). The CDR3 length is 16 residues. The chain's CDR3 is CASSGTSGGLYNEQFF. The CDR3 bases are TGTGCCAGTAGCGGGACTAGCGGGGGCCTCTACAATGAGCAGTTCTTC.

This rearrangement joins TRBV4-1 to TRBJ2-7; D gene unclear. Germline loops: CDR1 MGHRA, CDR2 YSYEKL. Deletions cut 1 base from V and 1 base from J, with 8 bases between. The CDR3 extends over 14 amino acids. The CDR3 DNA is TGCGCCAGCAGCCAAGTGTTGGCTTCCTACGAGCAGTACTTC. Translating it yields CASSQVLASYEQYF.

CDR3 loop: CAWSRGALGTQYF. The CDR3 bases are TGTGCCTGGAGTAGGGGGGCCTTAGGTACGCAGTATTTT. The chain combines TRBV30 with TRBJ2-3; the D call may be TRBD1 or TRBD2 (6 bases each). V lost 2 bases to trimming and J lost 8 bases, with 14 bases between them. CDR3 length: 13 residues. Germline CDR1 GTSNPN, CDR2 SVGIG (reference sequence).

V gene TRBV28 combines with J gene TRBJ1-4, with 8 nucleotides matching TRBD1. V trimming: 5 bases; J trimming: 8 bases; junction bases outside the gene matches: 7. Germline V lookup: CDR1 MDHEN, CDR2 SYDVKM. There are 14 residues in the CDR3. For the CDR3, the DNA is TGTGCCAGCAGTACCGGACAGGGTGAGGAAAAACTGTTTTTT. As protein: CASSTGQGEEKLFF.

The gene calls are TRBV30 and TRBJ1-4, with TRBD1 matching 8 bases. The germline V gene encodes CDR1 GTSNPN and CDR2 SVGIG (reference sequence). The CDR3 totals 19 residues. The trim removed 0 bases at V and 0 bases at J, leaving 12 bases unmatched. The chain's CDR3 is CAWSVGRGLYKATNEKLFF. The CDR3 nucleotides are TGTGCCTGGAGTGTAGGCAGGGGGCTGTATAAGGCAACTAATGAAAAACTGTTTTTT.

J is TRBJ1-6 and V is TRBV30; tentatively, D is TRBD1 (6 bases). Germline CDR1 and CDR2: GTSNPN and SVGIG (reference sequence). Trimming stripped 4 bases from V and 13 bases from J, with 17 bases between. This CDR3 is built from 13 residues. The CDR3 bases are TGTGCCTGGAACGGAAGGACAGATAGCCCCCTCCACTTT. Protein: CAWNGRTDSPLHF.

The rearrangement links TRBV30 to TRBJ1-2; D gene uncertain. This CDR3 comprises 12 residues. V lost 2 bases, J lost 6 bases, and 10 bases lay in between. CDR1 is GTSNPN, CDR2 SVGIG, per germline (reference sequence). Here the CDR3 DNA reads TGTGCCTGGAGTCGCCAAGCCAATGGCTACACCTTC. The encoded protein is CAWSRQANGYTF.

This rearrangement joins TRBV4-1 to TRBJ2-1, with 8 bases fitting TRBD1. This CDR3 contains 16 residues. Trimming took 1 base from V and 6 from J; bases not matched to a gene: 8. CDR1 is MGHRA, CDR2 YSYEKL, per germline. The CDR3 sequence is CASSQVDRGLANEQFF. Written as DNA, the CDR3 is TGCGCCAGCAGCCAAGTTGACAGGGGTCTTGCCAATGAGCAGTTCTTC.

This chain links TRBV10-1 with TRBJ2-3, with TRBD1 matching 7 bases. The CDR3 has 15 residues. Trimming removed 10 bases from V and 1 base from J; junction bases left unmatched: 11. Germline V gene data show CDR1 as WNHNN and CDR2 as SYGVQD (reference sequence). The CDR3 DNA reads as TGCGCCACTGGGGACGGGACAGCCGGCACAGATACGCAGTATTTT. Its protein is CATGDGTAGTDTQYF.

The V gene is TRBV27, the J gene TRBJ2-1; D remains ambiguous. This CDR3 has 15 residues. The V end was cut by 6 bases, the J end by 2 bases, with 14 bases between. Germline-derived CDR1 and CDR2 are MNHEY and SMNVEV (reference sequence). CDR3 region: CASRVVAGTYNEQFF. The CDR3 coding sequence is TGTGCCAGCAGGGTAGTGGCAGGCACCTACAATGAGCAGTTCTTC.

The gene calls are TRBV5-1 and TRBJ1-2; D uncertain. The V end lost 6 bases, the J end lost 0 bases, and 15 bases lay between the germline ends. The CDR3 contains 15 residues. The germline V gene has CDR1 SGHRS and CDR2 YFSETQ. The CDR3 DNA sequence: TGCGCCAGCACCTCCCTCGGCCAACCTAACTATGGCTACACCTTC. The encoded protein is CASTSLGQPNYGYTF.

The V gene is TRBV27, the J gene TRBJ1-5, with D perhaps matching TRBD1 (5 bases). This CDR3 is built from 15 residues. Germline V gives CDR1 MNHEY, CDR2 SMNVEV (reference sequence). The ends were cut back, 3 bases at V and 6 bases at J, with 15 bases in the middle. The CDR3 nucleotides read TGTGCCAGCAGTTTCAATCGCGGCGGGACTCAGCCCCAGCATTTT. It translates to CASSFNRGGTQPQHF.

This clone was seen more than once but under ten times. The chain recombines TRBV5-5 with TRBJ1-3, with a weak D call TRBD1 (5 bases). The CDR3 sequence is 19 residues long. CDR1 is SGHKS, CDR2 YYEKEE, per germline (reference sequence). V was shortened by 0 bases and J by 10 bases, with 29 bases between the two germline ends. This CDR3 is CASSLVIFSLRRNRSTIYF. The CDR3 coding sequence is TGTGCCAGCAGCTTGGTTATCTTCTCCTTACGAAGAAACAGGTCGACCATATATTTT.

V usage is TRBV9 and J usage is TRBJ1-2; 10 nucleotides agree with TRBD1. This CDR3 region has 17 residues. CDR1 and CDR2 (germline): SGDLS, YYNGEE. J lost 0 bases, V lost 2 bases, and 7 bases had no gene match. In DNA, the CDR3 is TGTGCCAGCAGCGTCGGGGACAGGGGCCCCGCTAACTATGGCTACACCTTC. Protein product: CASSVGDRGPANYGYTF.

This clone was detected once. The chain uses TRBV7-9 and TRBJ1-4, with D maybe TRBD1 (5 bases). The germline V gene has CDR1 SEHNR and CDR2 FQNEAQ (reference sequence). This CDR3 spans 15 amino acids. Trimming cost V 5 bases and J 8 bases, with 18 bases left between them. CDR3 DNA sequence: TGTGCCAGCAGCGAAAGGGCAGGGTCAGAGGAAAAACTGTTTTTT. It translates to CASSERAGSEEKLFF.

The V gene is TRBV4-3, the J gene TRBJ1-1; no clear D gene. The V and J ends lost 4 bases and 1 base respectively, with 16 bases between them. The germline CDR1 and CDR2 sequences are LGHNA and YSLEER. This CDR3 spans 16 amino acids. This CDR3 reads CASSPSLGTANTEAFF. The CDR3 DNA reads TGCGCCAGCAGCCCTAGCTTGGGTACGGCGAACACTGAAGCTTTCTTT.

The chain is built from TRBV27 and TRBJ1-1; no definite D call. V lost 7 bases and J lost 1, with 4 bases in between. This CDR3 is 11 amino acids long. Germline loops: CDR1 MNHEY, CDR2 SMNVEV (reference sequence). CDR3 in DNA: TGTGCCAGCATCAGGAACACTGAAGCTTTCTTT. This encodes CASIRNTEAFF.

The chain carries TRBV7-2 and TRBJ1-1, with TRBD1 as a possible D gene (5 bases). The CDR3 has 13 amino acids. From germline, CDR1 is SGHTA and CDR2 FQGNSA. V was trimmed by 5 bases and J by 1 base, leaving 8 bases between them. The CDR3 region has the DNA TGTGCCAGCAGCCGACAGCAGAACACTGAAGCTTTCTTT. Residues: CASSRQQNTEAFF.

This chain uses TRBV10-3 with TRBJ1-1; no firm D call. Germline lookup yields CDR1 ENHRY and CDR2 SYGVKD. Trimming removed 0 bases from V and 7 bases from J, with 9 bases in between. This CDR3 has 13 amino acids. In nucleotides, the CDR3 is TGTGCCATCAGTGAGTCCCCAAGGAATGAAGCTTTCTTT. It codes for CAISESPRNEAFF.

Concerning this clone: The junction does not match germline at one end; this may be a read error. V is TRBV11-3 and J is TRBJ2-1; TRBD1 agrees at 9 bases. Germline V gene sequence: CDR1 SGHNT, CDR2 YENEEA. The CDR3 has 15 residues. The DNA for the CDR3 is TGTGCCAGCAGCTTAGGGGACAGGGCCTACGATGAGCAGTTCTTC. Translating gives CASSLGDRAYDEQFF.